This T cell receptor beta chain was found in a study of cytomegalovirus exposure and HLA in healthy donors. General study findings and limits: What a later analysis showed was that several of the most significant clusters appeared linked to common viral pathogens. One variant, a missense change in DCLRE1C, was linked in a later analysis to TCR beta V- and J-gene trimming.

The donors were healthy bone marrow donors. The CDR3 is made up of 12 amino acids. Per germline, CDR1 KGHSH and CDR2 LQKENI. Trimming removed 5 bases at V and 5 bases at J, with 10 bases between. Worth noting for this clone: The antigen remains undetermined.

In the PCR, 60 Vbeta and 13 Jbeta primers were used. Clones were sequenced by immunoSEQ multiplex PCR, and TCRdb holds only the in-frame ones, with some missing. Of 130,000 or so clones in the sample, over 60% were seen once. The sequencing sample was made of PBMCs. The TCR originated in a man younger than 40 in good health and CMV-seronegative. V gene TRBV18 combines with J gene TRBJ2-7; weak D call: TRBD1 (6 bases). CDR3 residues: CASSGDKNEQYF. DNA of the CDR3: TGTGCCAGCTCAGGGGACAAGAACGAGCAGTACTTC.